Below, 30 T cell receptor beta chains from the same sample are listed, as sequenced in a study of blood T cell repertoires in COVID-19. Assay: immunoSEQ multiplex PCR; the TCRdb copy retains only in-frame clones and omits some. The sample contains 100,000 to 150,000 clones, over 80% of which appear only once. Sequences were obtained from peripheral blood. Every receptor here comes from a man aged 50 to 60 with active COVID-19.

The rearrangement uses TRBV7-9 and TRBJ2-7; 12 nucleotides align to TRBD2. The CDR3 has 15 residues. V lost 5 bases and J lost 2; bases outside the gene matches: 4. The germline V gene encodes CDR1 SEHNR and CDR2 FQNEAQ (reference sequence). Written as DNA, the CDR3 is TGTGCCAGCAGCGGGACTAGCGGGTCACCCTACGAGCAGTACTTC. Residues: CASSGTSGSPYEQYF.

The chain links TRBV12-3 or TRBV12-4 to TRBJ1-2, with 7 bases lining up with TRBD1. The length of the CDR3 is 13 residues. V gave up 3 bases and J gave up 7 bases; unmatched junction bases: 5. CDR3 amino acids: CASSLAGGTGYTF. The CDR3 DNA reads as TGTGCCAGCAGTTTGGCAGGGGGTACTGGCTACACCTTC.

V and J are TRBV7-9 and TRBJ2-7; D is unresolved. The CDR3 loop spans 15 amino acids. Trimming removed 1 base from V and 0 bases from J, with 10 bases in between. In germline, CDR1 is SEHNR, CDR2 FQNEAQ (reference sequence). The CDR3 here is CASSLGALSSYEQYF. CDR3 DNA sequence: TGTGCCAGCAGCTTAGGGGCCCTAAGCTCCTACGAGCAGTACTTC. The entire variable domain, with the rest obtained from reference TRBV7-9 and TRBJ2-7, is as follows: DTGVSQNPRHKITKRGQNVTFRCDPISEHNRLYWYRQTLGQGPEFLTYFQNEAQLEKSRLLSDRFSAERPKGSFSTLEIQRTEQGDSAMYLCASSLGALSSYEQYFGPGTRLTVT.

The chain couples TRBV4-3 to TRBJ2-7; a weak D match, TRBD2 (6 bases). The CDR3 contains 16 residues. V was pared by 0 bases and J by 5 bases, with 17 bases between. CDR1 and CDR2 from the germline V gene are LGHNA and YSLEER. CDR3 sequence (DNA): TGCGCCAGCAGCCAAGATTATAGCTGGGGGAGGAACGAGCAGTACTTC. This encodes CASSQDYSWGRNEQYF.

The rearrangement uses TRBV5-4 and TRBJ1-2; 8 bases agree with TRBD1. Trimming removed 4 bases from V and 8 bases from J; junction bases left unmatched: 7. There are 13 residues in the CDR3. Germline loops: CDR1 SGHNT, CDR2 YYREEE (reference sequence). CDR3 bases: TGTGCCAGCAGCCAAACAGGGGGTCAGGGCTACACCTTC. It translates to CASSQTGGQGYTF.

V and J are TRBV9 and TRBJ2-5; 13 bases fit TRBD2. Trimming at V came to 5 bases and at J to 1 base, leaving 5 bases not matched to a gene. The V gene's germline CDR1 is SGDLS and CDR2 YYNGEE. The length of the CDR3 is 16 residues. The DNA for the CDR3 is TGTGCCAGCAGTCTTACTAGCGGGGGGGCCCAAGAGACCCAGTACTTC. The encoded protein is CASSLTSGGAQETQYF. Drawing the rest from reference TRBV9 and TRBJ2-5, the complete variable domain is DSGVTQTPKHLITATGQRVTLRCSPRSGDLSVYWYQQSLDQGLQFLIQYYNGEERAKGNILERFSAQQFPDLHSELNLSSLELGDSALYFCASSLTSGGAQETQYFGPGTRLLVL.

The chain uses TRBV2 and TRBJ1-6, with 8 nucleotides matching TRBD1. J gave up 6 bases and V 6 bases, and 16 bases lay outside the gene matches. Germline loops: CDR1 SNHLY, CDR2 FYNNEI. The length of the CDR3 is 18 residues. The CDR3 loop reads CASSPSTRTGRSNSPLHF. The CDR3 DNA follows: TGTGCCAGCAGCCCGAGTACCAGGACAGGGAGGAGTAATTCACCCCTCCACTTT. The full variable domain, with the rest looked up from reference TRBV2 and TRBJ1-6, is EPEVTQTPSHQVTQMGQEVILRCVPISNHLYFYWYRQILGQKVEFLVSFYNNEISEKSEIFDDQFSVERPDGSNFTLKIRSTKLEDSAMYFCASSPSTRTGRSNSPLHFGNGTRLTVT.

J is TRBJ1-6 and V is TRBV7-9; a possible D gene is TRBD1 (5 bases). With 3 bases removed from V and 8 bases from J, the gap between germline ends came to 8 bases. Germline V gene data show CDR1 as SEHNR and CDR2 as FQNEAQ (reference sequence). The CDR3 length is 13 residues. The CDR3 DNA follows: TGTGCCAGCAGCTTTTTAGGGGATTCACCCCTCCACTTT. As protein: CASSFLGDSPLHF.

In this sample, this clone turned up once. The chain is built from TRBV3-1 (or the pseudogene TRBV3-2) and TRBJ1-2; 8 bases line up with TRBD1. In germline, CDR1 is LGHDT, CDR2 YNNKEL (reference sequence). The CDR3 extends over 12 amino acids. V gave up 3 bases and J gave up 7 bases; unmatched junction bases: 1. CDR3 coding DNA: TGTGCCAGCAGCCATACAGGGGGTGGCTACACCTTC. This gives the protein CASSHTGGGYTF.

The chain is built from TRBV7-9 and TRBJ1-1; possibly TRBD1 for D (6 bases). Per the germline V gene, CDR1 is SEHNR and CDR2 is FQNEAQ (reference sequence). V was shortened by 7 bases and J by 4 bases, with 16 bases between the two germline ends. The CDR3 sequence is 14 residues long. CDR3 nucleotides: TGTGCCAGCACCCCACAGGGCGGAGGCACTGAAGCTTTCTTT. This gives the protein CASTPQGGGTEAFF.

The chain recombines TRBV6-1 with TRBJ1-5, with 8 nucleotides matching TRBD1. From germline, CDR1 is MNHNS and CDR2 SASEGT. The CDR3 runs 15 residues. The junction had 5 bases not matched to a gene; V was cut back by 0 bases and J by 7 bases. CDR3 bases: TGTGCCAGCAGTGAAGCGGCAGGGGGCCGACAGCCCCAGCATTTT. Protein product: CASSEAAGGRQPQHF.

CDR3 nucleotide sequence: TGTGCCAGCAGCAATCTTAGAGACACCATATATTTT. Residues: CASSNLRDTIYF. The J gene is TRBJ1-3, the V gene TRBV7-9; D gene unclear. Deletions cut 5 bases from V and 8 bases from J, with 10 bases between. The germline CDR1 and CDR2 sequences are SEHNR and FQNEAQ (reference sequence). CDR3 length: 12 residues.

The chain has TRBV12-3 or TRBV12-4 and TRBJ2-2; no clear D gene. The V end lost 4 bases, the J end lost 6 bases, and 6 bases lay between the germline ends. The CDR3 length is 12 residues. The CDR3 is CASSYSPGELFF. CDR3 in DNA: TGTGCCAGCAGTTACTCCCCCGGGGAGCTGTTTTTT.

This clone was detected only once. V is TRBV9 and J is TRBJ2-1; the match to TRBD1 covers 12 bases. After removal of 3 bases from V and 10 bases from J, the junction contained 8 bases not matched to a gene. The CDR3 runs to 15 residues. Germline loops: CDR1 SGDLS, CDR2 YYNGEE. CDR3 protein: CASSAGTGGSREQFF. In DNA, the CDR3 is TGTGCCAGCAGCGCCGGGACAGGGGGCTCTCGGGAGCAGTTCTTC.

The chain joins TRBV29-1 to TRBJ1-3; TRBD1 matches 8 bases. V lost 7 bases to trimming and J lost 1 base; unmatched junction nucleotides: 9. This CDR3 has 15 residues. Germline V gives CDR1 SQVTM, CDR2 ANQGSEA. The CDR3 sequence: CSAAGGLSSGNTIYF. Here the CDR3 DNA reads TGCAGCGCCGCAGGGGGCCTTTCTTCTGGAAACACCATATATTTT. Full variable domain (outside the CDR3, taken from reference TRBV29-1 and TRBJ1-3): SAVISQKPSRDICQRGTSLTIQCQVDSQVTMMFWYRQQPGQSLTLIATANQGSEATYESGFVIDKFPISRPNLTFSTLTVSNMSPEDSSIYLCSAAGGLSSGNTIYFGEGSWLTVV.

This clone was picked up a small number of times. Other DNA sequences within the sample encode an identical CDR3. The genes are TRBV3-1 (or the pseudogene TRBV3-2) and TRBJ1-1; possible D gene TRBD1, 6 bases. CDR1 and CDR2 (germline): LGHDT, YNNKEL (reference sequence). The V end was cut by 5 bases, the J end by 4 bases, with 11 bases between. The length of the CDR3 is 13 residues. The CDR3 region has the DNA TGTGCCAGCAGCGGGGGGGGCGCCACTGAAGCTTTCTTT. As protein: CASSGGGATEAFF.

The chain is built from TRBV7-9 and TRBJ1-4; TRBD1 agrees at 8 bases. There are 14 residues in the CDR3. CDR1 is SEHNR and CDR2 is FQNEAQ in the germline V gene (reference sequence). Unmatched junction bases numbered 7, after V lost 5 bases and J lost 8 bases. The CDR3 reads CASSQGAGGEKLFF. The CDR3, as DNA: TGTGCCAGCAGCCAGGGGGCAGGGGGAGAAAAACTGTTTTTT.

The gene calls are TRBV5-6 and TRBJ1-2; no reliable D call. V lost 1 base to trimming and J lost 4 bases, with 11 bases between them. Per the germline V gene, CDR1 is SGHDT and CDR2 is YYEEEE. The CDR3 length is 14 residues. The CDR3 DNA sequence: TGTGCCAGCAGCTTGAGGGTGAGGGCCTATGGCTACACCTTC. Amino acid sequence: CASSLRVRAYGYTF.

The rearrangement joins TRBV2 to TRBJ2-3; 9 nucleotides align to TRBD2. From germline, CDR1 is SNHLY and CDR2 FYNNEI. J lost 4 bases, V lost 4 bases, and 6 bases had no gene match. The CDR3 length is 15 residues. The CDR3, as DNA: TGTGCCAGCAGTGGAGGCGGGGGGGCGTCAGATACGCAGTATTTT. Translation: CASSGGGGASDTQYF.

The chain uses TRBV2 and TRBJ1-5, with a tentative D call TRBD1 (6 bases). This CDR3 spans 15 amino acids. Trimming shortened V by 1 base and J by 4 bases, and 11 bases separated the two germline ends. Germline V gives CDR1 SNHLY, CDR2 FYNNEI. This CDR3 reads CASSEGTATNQPQHF. The CDR3 coding sequence is TGTGCCAGCAGTGAAGGGACAGCAACAAATCAGCCCCAGCATTTT.

The chain employs TRBV11-3 and TRBJ2-1; TRBD2 matches at 8 bases. The V segment lost 2 bases and the J segment 5 bases; nucleotides outside the gene matches: 2. CDR1 is SGHNT and CDR2 is YENEEA in the germline V gene. The CDR3 is 14 residues long. The CDR3 sequence: CASSLKGLDNEQFF. Written as DNA, the CDR3 is TGTGCCAGCAGCTTAAAGGGACTAGACAATGAGCAGTTCTTC.

The J gene is TRBJ2-3, the V gene TRBV5-4, with 7 bases matching TRBD1. CDR1 and CDR2 (germline): SGHNT, YYREEE (reference sequence). V lost 3 bases to trimming and J lost 5 bases; unmatched junction nucleotides: 15. This CDR3 has 17 residues. In DNA form, the CDR3 reads TGTGCCAGCAGCTCTCTCAAGACAGGGCAGAATATAGATACGCAGTATTTT. As protein: CASSSLKTGQNIDTQYF.

The V gene is TRBV6-6, the J gene TRBJ1-1, with D hard to call. Deletions cut 7 bases from V and 5 bases from J, with 20 bases between. The germline gives CDR1 MNHNY, CDR2 SVGAGI (reference sequence). This CDR3 is 15 amino acids long. The CDR3 DNA follows: TGTGCCAGCACCCAAAAGCGGGCGAGAGGGACTGAAGCTTTCTTT. Amino acid sequence: CASTQKRARGTEAFF.

V usage is TRBV29-1 and J usage is TRBJ1-2, with 7 bases lining up with TRBD1. J gave up 2 bases and V 7 bases, and 7 bases lay outside the gene matches. Germline CDR1 reads SQVTM; CDR2 reads ANQGSEA. This CDR3 region has 13 residues. In DNA form, the CDR3 reads TGCAGCGCACAGGGGTTGTGGAACTATGGCTACACCTTC. This codes for CSAQGLWNYGYTF.

The chain is built from TRBV2 and TRBJ2-5; D call uncertain. V was cut by 1 base and J by 11 bases, with 8 bases left in between. The length of the CDR3 is 11 residues. CDR1 and CDR2 from the germline V gene are SNHLY and FYNNEI. CDR3 DNA sequence: TGTGCCAGCAGTGAAGTGTTCCAGCAGTACTTC. Its protein is CASSEVFQQYF.

This chain links TRBV6-2 or TRBV6-3 with TRBJ2-3, with D maybe TRBD2 (5 bases). V was pared by 2 bases and J by 1 base, with 7 bases between. Germline V gene data show CDR1 as MNHEY and CDR2 as SVGEGT. The CDR3 sequence is 14 residues long. The CDR3 region has the DNA TGTGCCAGCAGTTACGGGCGGGGCACAGATACGCAGTATTTT. Translating gives CASSYGRGTDTQYF.

This clone appeared a single time. The chain recombines TRBV2 with TRBJ1-2, with 8 bases aligning to TRBD1. This CDR3 has 15 residues. The germline CDR1 and CDR2 sequences are SNHLY and FYNNEI. Unmatched junction bases numbered 9, after V lost 6 bases and J lost 3 bases. The CDR3 spells CASSQRQGAYYGYTF. In DNA form, the CDR3 reads TGTGCCAGCAGCCAGAGGCAGGGGGCATACTATGGCTACACCTTC.

The rearrangement links TRBV5-1 to TRBJ1-4; unclear D gene. The CDR3 covers 14 residues. V was shortened by 2 bases and J by 8 bases, with 13 bases between the two germline ends. From germline, CDR1 is SGHRS and CDR2 YFSETQ. The CDR3 is CASSLRGSGEKLFF. CDR3 nucleotide sequence: TGCGCCAGCAGCTTAAGAGGGTCCGGGGAAAAACTGTTTTTT.

This clone appeared a single time. The chain employs TRBV19 and TRBJ1-2; D call uncertain. The germline V gene encodes CDR1 LNHDA and CDR2 SQIVND (reference sequence). Deletions cut 3 bases from V and 2 bases from J, with 7 bases between. CDR3 length equals 13 residues. CDR3: CASSMGQNYGYTF. CDR3 DNA: TGTGCCAGTAGTATGGGCCAAAACTATGGCTACACCTTC. The whole variable domain, filled in from reference TRBV19 and TRBJ1-2, reads DGGITQSPKYLFRKEGQNVTLSCEQNLNHDAMYWYRQDPGQGLRLIYYSQIVNDFQKGDIAEGYSVSREKKESFPLTVTSAQKNPTAFYLCASSMGQNYGYTFGSGTRLTVV.

CDR3 sequence (DNA): TGTGCCAGCAGTCGCTTATTCCCCTCGGCAGGGGTCACTGAAGCTTTCTTT. Encoded protein: CASSRLFPSAGVTEAFF. This chain links TRBV6-6 with TRBJ1-1; perhaps TRBD1 as D (6 bases). The V end lost 5 bases, the J end lost 4 bases, and 23 bases lay between the germline ends. CDR1 and CDR2 (germline): MNHNY, SVGAGI (reference sequence). The CDR3 contains 17 residues.